The present T cell receptor beta chain was sequenced within a study of shared clonotypes between healthy human individuals. Donors were healthy HIV-negative adults without recently reported acute infections or vaccinations. The CDR3 extends over 15 amino acids. Germline trimming cut 2 bases from V and 6 bases from J; bases unmatched to any gene: 7. Germline CDR1 and CDR2: SEHNR and FQNEAQ (reference sequence). Sequencing was performed with immunoSEQ multiplex PCR; in TCRdb, only in-frame clones are kept and a portion is missing. The table has about 980,000 clones, roughly 72% seen once. This clonotype was obtained from a man younger than 35 in good health. Specimen: memory CD4+ T cells sorted from blood. Subset given: CD45RA-negative fraction. V gene TRBV7-9 combines with J gene TRBJ2-7; 10 bases are a match to TRBD2. The CDR3 here is CASSLTSGTLGEQYF. The CDR3 coding sequence is TGTGCCAGCAGCTTAACTAGCGGGACCCTCGGCGAGCAGTACTTC.